The source of this T cell receptor (beta chain) is a study of blood T cells in healthy people across ages. Across the whole study: In model experiments, template switching was able to capture about one barcoded beta molecule for every two T cells that were present.

Sample-barcoded 5' priming and a J-beta primer mix drove a second PCR of roughly 6 to 12 cycles. TCRdb itself ran the 5' RACE reads through MiXCR, one entry per CDR3 protein. Among hundreds of thousands of distinct CDR3 sequences listed, around 42% were seen once. Donors were systemically healthy Caucasian individuals from Russia aged about 6 to 95 years. Sequencing used blood. The TCR sequence derives from a man between 60 and 75 years old in good health.

Here the CDR3 DNA reads TGCGCCAGCAGCCAAGATGTCCGGCGGACTAATCAGCCCCAGCATTTT. This sequence encodes CASSQDVRRTNQPQHF. The chain is built from TRBV4-1 and TRBJ1-5; D gene uncertain. Germline V lookup: CDR1 MGHRA, CDR2 YSYEKL. The ends were cut back, 0 bases at V and 4 bases at J, with 13 bases in the middle. CDR3 length equals 16 residues.